The next 28 T cell receptor beta chains were all read from a single sample in a study of CXCR3-negative and CXCR3-positive naive CD8 T cells (dated by TCRdb to the late 2010s). Here is what the overall study found, with its caveats: TRB CDR3s from CXCR3-positive naive cells showed higher hydrophobicity (lower Kidera factor 4), lower energy, and higher strength and volume indices than CXCR3-negative naive cells.

Sequenced using a NextSeq 550. The Human TCR Profiling Kit (MiLaboratory) was used to prepare UMI-labeled 5' RACE TRB cDNA libraries. The reads were reprocessed in TCRdb, with one entry per CDR3 protein sequence and no accompanying DNA. The table held for this sample gives fewer than 6,500 distinct CDR3 sequences. About 1.4% of the sample belongs to the ten largest clones. These TCRs' antigens remain unknown. The sample consisted of naive CXCR3+ CD8+ T cells from blood. According to the study, the label for this sample's cell subset or site signals: CD45RO-CCR7+CD27+CD95- naive CD8+ T cells expressing CXCR3 (TNR3+). The receptors were sampled from a human donor in good health. Some clones in this sample may be carry-over from other donors' samples.

By frequency, this clonotype registers medium-sized. The chain links TRBV12-3 or TRBV12-4 to TRBJ2-3; the D call of TRBD2 rests on TCRdb alone, since no DNA is present to check it. This CDR3 has 16 amino acids. This CDR3 is CASSWLAEASTDTQYF.

The CDR3 sequence is CASSSTGSSYNEQFF. This chain links TRBV7-2 with TRBJ2-1; TCRdb gives TRBD1 as the D gene, but with no DNA this cannot be confirmed. This CDR3 spans 15 amino acids. Per germline, CDR1 SGHTA and CDR2 FQGNSA.

Considering frequency, this clonotype is medium-sized. The chain joins TRBV7-3 to TRBJ2-7. CDR1 is SGHTA and CDR2 is FQGTGA in the germline V gene. The CDR3 is 13 amino acids. CDR3 in amino acids: CASSSGVGYEQYF.

Considering frequency, this clonotype is medium-sized. This chain joins TRBV7-8 and TRBJ2-3. Germline-derived CDR1 and CDR2 are SGHVS and FQNEAQ. This CDR3 has 13 residues. CDR3 amino acids: CASSLVLEDTQYF.

Its frequency marks this clonotype as medium-sized (0.01 to 0.1%). The V gene is TRBV29-1, the J gene TRBJ2-3; the D call of TRBD2 rests on TCRdb alone, since no DNA is present to check it. The CDR3 extends over 13 amino acids. Germline V gene data show CDR1 as SQVTM and CDR2 as ANQGSEA. This CDR3 is CSVGSPTDDTQYF.

This clonotype is called medium-sized based on its frequency. This chain connects TRBV15 to TRBJ2-7. Germline values: CDR1 LNHNV, CDR2 YYDKDF (reference sequence). The CDR3 loop spans 15 amino acids. The CDR3 loop reads CATSSRGGRSYEQYF.

This rearrangement joins TRBV2 to TRBJ2-1; TCRdb returns TRBD2, unconfirmable since there is no DNA. Germline-derived CDR1 and CDR2 are SNHLY and FYNNEI. The CDR3 contains 16 residues. CDR3 amino acids: CASSTQESGSYNEQFF.

Measured by frequency, this clonotype is medium-sized. V gene TRBV5-1 combines with J gene TRBJ2-5; TCRdb's assignment of TRBD1 cannot be checked, as there is no DNA. CDR3 length: 16 residues. The germline gives CDR1 SGHRS, CDR2 YFSETQ. The CDR3 loop reads CASSLQGAEAQETQYF.

The chain combines TRBV29-1 with TRBJ2-3; TCRdb proposes TRBD2, but this gene call is untestable without DNA. Germline CDR1 SQVTM, CDR2 ANQGSEA. The CDR3 contains 15 residues. This CDR3 reads CSVEGEIVGTDTQYF.

Its frequency marks this clonotype as medium-sized. The chain uses TRBV24-1 and TRBJ2-3; TCRdb names TRBD1, which stays unverified in the absence of DNA. The CDR3 runs 14 residues. CDR1 is KGHDR, CDR2 SFDVKD, per germline. CDR3 protein: CAAAGTSGADTQYF.

Its frequency marks this clonotype as medium-sized (0.01 to 0.1%). The chain couples TRBV7-9 to TRBJ1-1; the D gene TCRdb calls, TRBD1, cannot be checked with no DNA. The CDR3 has 13 amino acids. In germline, CDR1 is SEHNR, CDR2 FQNEAQ (reference sequence). CDR3 protein: CASSLEVGREAFF.

This clonotype is medium-sized by frequency. The chain uses TRBV15 and TRBJ2-1; no DNA is available, so the TRBD2 call from TCRdb remains unchecked. The V gene's germline CDR1 is LNHNV and CDR2 YYDKDF (reference sequence). The CDR3 totals 11 residues. CDR3: CATSKRDEQFF.

This clonotype is identified as medium-sized from frequency. V gene TRBV5-1 combines with J gene TRBJ2-4; checking the TCRdb D call of TRBD1 is not possible without DNA. The germline V gene has CDR1 SGHRS and CDR2 YFSETQ. This CDR3 is 15 amino acids long. The CDR3 loop reads CASGEEGGAKNIQYF. The full variable domain, rest sourced from reference TRBV5-1 and TRBJ2-4, is KAGVTQTPRYLIKTRGQQVTLSCSPISGHRSVSWYQQTPGQGLQFLFEYFSETQRNKGNFPGRFSGRQFSNSRSEMNVSTLELGDSALYLCASGEEGGAKNIQYFGAGTRLSVL.

This clonotype is identified as medium-sized from frequency. The chain carries TRBV7-9 and TRBJ1-1; TCRdb returns TRBD1, unconfirmable since there is no DNA. Germline CDR1 is SEHNR and CDR2 is FQNEAQ (reference sequence). The CDR3 spans 15 residues. The CDR3 sequence: CASSPTGSVDTEAFF.

Considering frequency, this clonotype is medium-sized (0.01 to 0.1%). The chain uses TRBV20-1 and TRBJ1-1. Germline V lookup: CDR1 DFQATT, CDR2 SNEGSKA (reference sequence). The CDR3 totals 16 residues. The CDR3 loop reads CSAPPGPTFGNTEAFF.

Judged by frequency, this clonotype is medium-sized. The gene calls are TRBV27 and TRBJ2-7; TCRdb picks TRBD1, but there is no DNA to check that call. Germline V lookup: CDR1 MNHEY, CDR2 SMNVEV (reference sequence). This CDR3 spans 16 amino acids. CDR3: CASSLSAEGGAYEQYF.

The chain carries TRBV4-1 and TRBJ2-7; the TCRdb call, TRBD2, lacks DNA for checking. Germline values: CDR1 MGHRA, CDR2 YSYEKL. This CDR3 contains 15 residues. CDR3 sequence: CASSQGLAGGWEQYF.

According to its frequency, this clonotype is medium-sized. The chain couples TRBV27 to TRBJ2-7; TCRdb proposes TRBD1, but this gene call is untestable without DNA. The CDR3 consists of 14 residues. Germline CDR1 MNHEY, CDR2 SMNVEV (reference sequence). The CDR3 reads CASTVGTGGYEQYF.

This clonotype is labeled medium-sized (0.01 to 0.1%) based on frequency. The chain joins TRBV15 to TRBJ2-1; TCRdb reports TRBD2, a call that lacks DNA to check it against. CDR1 is LNHNV and CDR2 is YYDKDF in the germline V gene (reference sequence). The CDR3 has 18 amino acids. The CDR3 sequence: CATSRDALAGLSYNEQFF. Full variable domain (rest looked up from reference TRBV15 and TRBJ2-1): DAMVIQNPRYQVTQFGKPVTLSCSQTLNHNVMYWYQQKSSQAPKLLFHYYDKDFNNEADTPDNFQSRRPNTSFCFLDIRSPGLGDTAMYLCATSRDALAGLSYNEQFFGPGTRLTVL.

This clonotype is deemed medium-sized (0.01 to 0.1%) by its frequency. The rearrangement uses TRBV3-1 and TRBJ2-1. The CDR3 contains 16 residues. Germline CDR1 and CDR2: LGHDT and YNNKEL (reference sequence). The CDR3: CASSSLALDVYNEQFF.

Measured by frequency, this clonotype is medium-sized. The rearrangement links TRBV29-1 to TRBJ1-1; without DNA, the TCRdb call of TRBD1 cannot be checked. Germline V gene lookup returns CDR1 SQVTM and CDR2 ANQGSEA. The CDR3 runs 13 residues. CDR3 protein: CSVEGTVNTEAFF.

The chain joins TRBV19 to TRBJ1-1. The CDR3 spans 16 residues. From germline, CDR1 is LNHDA and CDR2 SQIVND (reference sequence). CDR3 sequence reads: CASSITGASSGTEAFF.

V and J are TRBV5-6 and TRBJ2-7; the TCRdb call, TRBD1, lacks DNA for checking. This CDR3 has 13 residues. Per germline, CDR1 SGHDT and CDR2 YYEEEE. This CDR3 is CASSLRVPYEQYF.

Judged by frequency, this clonotype is medium-sized (0.01 to 0.1%). The chain combines TRBV14 with TRBJ2-3; TCRdb's D gene call, TRBD2, goes unchecked for lack of DNA. CDR1 and CDR2 (germline): SGHDN, FVKESK. This CDR3 region has 18 residues. CDR3 residues: CASSQDLPREYYTDTQYF.

This clonotype shows up as medium-sized by frequency. The chain links TRBV11-2 to TRBJ2-1. This CDR3 is 17 amino acids long. Germline CDR1 is SGHAT and CDR2 is FQNNGV. The CDR3 reads CASSLGTYGSSYNEQFF.

This CDR3 reads CASSLLTSSHEQFF. The J gene is TRBJ2-1, the V gene TRBV28; checking the TCRdb D call of TRBD2 is not possible without DNA. The CDR3 runs 14 residues. Germline V CDR1 and CDR2: MDHEN, SYDVKM.

This chain uses TRBV4-2 with TRBJ2-1; TCRdb's D call, TRBD2, is unchecked because there is no DNA. Per the germline V gene, CDR1 is LGHNA and CDR2 is YNFKEQ. The CDR3 runs to 15 residues. The CDR3 reads CASSAASGAYNEQFF.

Measured by frequency, this clonotype is medium-sized. The chain links TRBV11-2 to TRBJ2-2. The germline gives CDR1 SGHAT, CDR2 FQNNGV. The CDR3 has 14 residues. The CDR3 loop reads CASRIDSTTGELFF.